This T cell receptor beta chain was sequenced in a study of shared clonotypes between healthy human individuals. Deep-level assay runs were performed. Libraries were prepared by immunoSEQ multiplex PCR; TCRdb keeps only in-frame clonotypes and omits some of them. The data hold hundreds of thousands of clones, with 75% to 80% observed a single time. CDR1 is LGHNA and CDR2 is YNFKEQ in the germline V gene. Trimming took off 4 bases at V and 10 bases at J, with 21 bases between the two ends. This CDR3 is 15 amino acids long. The TCR sequence derives from a woman aged 40 to 50 in good health. Some clones in this sample may be carry-over from other donors' samples. The genes are TRBV4-2 and TRBJ2-3, with D tentatively TRBD2 (6 bases). The sequenced sample consisted of PBMCs. CDR3 sequence: CASSPLGGGDFAQYF. CDR3 sequence (DNA): TGTGCCAGCAGCCCTTTAGGCGGAGGGGATTTTGCGCAGTATTTT.